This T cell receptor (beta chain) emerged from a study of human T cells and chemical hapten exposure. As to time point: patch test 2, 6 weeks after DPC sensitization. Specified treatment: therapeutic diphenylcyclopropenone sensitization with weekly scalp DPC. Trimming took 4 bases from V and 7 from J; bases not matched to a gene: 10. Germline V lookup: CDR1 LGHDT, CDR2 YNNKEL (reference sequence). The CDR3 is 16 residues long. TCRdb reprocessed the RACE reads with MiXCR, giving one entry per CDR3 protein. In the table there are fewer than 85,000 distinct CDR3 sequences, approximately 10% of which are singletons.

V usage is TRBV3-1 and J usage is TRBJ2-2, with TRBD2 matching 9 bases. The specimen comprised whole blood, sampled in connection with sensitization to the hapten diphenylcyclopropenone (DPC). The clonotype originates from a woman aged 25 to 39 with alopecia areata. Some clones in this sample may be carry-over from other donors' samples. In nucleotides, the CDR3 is TGTGCCAGCAGCCGACAACCTAGCGGGAATGGCGGGGAGCTGTTTTTT. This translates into CASSRQPSGNGGELFF.